This T cell receptor beta chain derives from a study of cytomegalovirus exposure and HLA in healthy donors. Study summary: Later, an analysis reported that the approximately 120 validation repertoires had used the same platform as the approximately 600 first-cohort repertoires.

Study observations and caveats: Overall, roughly 160 TCR beta chains were annotated as cytomegalovirus-associated. According to reports, the classifier identified cytomegalovirus status with high specificity and sensitivity.

This CDR3 is built from 11 residues. CDR1 LNHDA and CDR2 SQIVND come from the germline V gene (reference sequence). The V end lost 6 bases, the J end lost 6 bases, and 6 bases lay between the germline ends. The method was immunoSEQ multiplex PCR; TCRdb's version includes in-frame clones alone and lacks a portion of them. Here the sample spans more than 250,000 clones, 90% being singletons. Worth noting for this clone: What it recognizes is unknown.

A 120-subject validation cohort, separate from the approximately 670-subject first cohort, supplied the donors. This sequence originates from a woman in her twenties or thirties in good health and CMV-seronegative. The rearrangement links TRBV19 to TRBJ2-1; D possibly uses TRBD1 or TRBD2 (5 bases each). The sample was PBMCs. The CDR3 spells CASRRGNEQFF. Here the CDR3 DNA reads TGTGCCAGTAGGAGGGGCAATGAGCAGTTCTTC.